This T cell receptor (beta chain) was sequenced for a study of Tregs in tolerant kidney transplant recipients. Data came from immunoSEQ multiplex PCR; TCRdb stores just in-frame clones and leaves some out. This table holds under 20,000 clones, around 82% found once. CDR1 and CDR2 from the germline V gene are SGHRS and YFSETQ. V dropped 4 bases and J dropped 3; count of bases not matched to a gene: 5. The CDR3 extends over 15 amino acids. The sequence came from a human donor in good health. The source material was Tregs from blood. The chain employs TRBV5-1 and TRBJ1-5; 9 nucleotides agree with TRBD1. The CDR3 loop is CASSPGTGSNQPQHF. The CDR3 coding sequence is TGCGCCAGCAGCCCGGGGACAGGGTCCAATCAGCCCCAGCATTTT. The variable domain in full, completed from reference TRBV5-1 and TRBJ1-5, reads KAGVTQTPRYLIKTRGQQVTLSCSPISGHRSVSWYQQTPGQGLQFLFEYFSETQRNKGNFPGRFSGRQFSNSRSEMNVSTLELGDSALYLCASSPGTGSNQPQHFGDGTRLSIL.